The clone carrying this T cell receptor (beta chain) was found a few times. Per the germline V gene, CDR1 is SGHNT and CDR2 is YYREEE (reference sequence). After removal of 3 bases from V and 1 base from J, the junction contained 4 bases not matched to a gene. The CDR3 has 15 amino acids. This record comes from a study of blood T cell repertoires in COVID-19. Study-level background: Italy, Spain and the United States were the sources of the convalescent and acute COVID-19 samples.

Living in 24 US areas, the participants were between roughly 18 and 89 years of age. Donors were grouped by their self-reported clinical history. Some clones are missing from TCRdb's copy, which holds only in-frame ones; the method was immunoSEQ multiplex PCR. This sample has 250,000 to 350,000 clones, with roughly 91% found just once. The TCR originated in a woman aged 55-69 years in a cohort exposed to, infected with or recovered from COVID-19 (not recorded which). The J gene is TRBJ1-3, the V gene TRBV5-4; 7 bases map to TRBD1. Specimen: PBMCs or T cells enriched from blood (not recorded which). CDR3 sequence reads: CASSWNRGSGNTIYF. CDR3 in DNA: TGTGCCAGCAGCTGGAACAGGGGTTCTGGAAACACCATATATTTT.